This T cell receptor beta chain came from a study of CD8 T cells in ankylosing spondylitis. Study-level results: Typical of ankylosing spondylitis blood, it appeared, was a TCR beta motif of eight highly homologous variants. Previously reported in reactive arthritis synovial fluid and blood were some of the motif variants. It was reported that disease-linked clones were significantly enriched in matched ankylosing spondylitis synovial fluid.

CDR1 and CDR2 (germline): ENHRY, SYGVKD. The V and J ends lost 6 bases and 2 bases, in that order; junction bases with no gene match: 5. The CDR3 consists of 15 residues. With respect to this clonotype: Its antigen is unidentified.

TCRdb called the 5' RACE reads again in MiXCR, with one record for every CDR3 protein. The sample has almost 400,000 distinct CDR3 sequences; 20% to 25% are singletons. The chain is built from TRBV10-3 and TRBJ2-7; 12 bases line up with TRBD2. The sequence was obtained from a male donor with ankylosing spondylitis. Sequencing was performed on blood, either unsorted or a sorted T cell fraction (not recorded which). The chain's CDR3 is CAIRTGTSGPYEQYF. The DNA of the CDR3 is TGTGCCATCAGGACCGGGACTAGCGGGCCCTACGAGCAGTACTTC.